Shown below are 10 T cell receptor beta chains from a single sample sequenced in a study of T cell repertoires in cytomegalovirus infection. TCRdb passed the reads through MiXCR, listing each CDR3 protein once. The sample lists hundreds of thousands of distinct CDR3 sequences, roughly a third occurring once. No cognate antigen is known for these TCRs. The sample consisted of cultured PBMCs, taken from culture after CMV antigen stimulation. These receptor sequences come from a human donor in good health (CMV status not recorded). Some clones in this sample may be carry-over from other donors' samples.

A remark on this clonotype: A much larger clone sits a single nucleotide away, making a read error possible. The chain carries TRBV7-2 and TRBJ2-2, with 7 bases lining up with TRBD2. CDR1 is SGHTA and CDR2 is FQGNSA in the germline V gene. This CDR3 comprises 18 residues. The CDR3 DNA sequence: TGTGACAGCAGCCTCCACGGAGCTAGCGGAGCGAACACCGGGGAGCTGTTTTTT. It encodes CDSSLHGASGANTGELFF.

This clonotype was detected many times. This chain joins TRBV7-2 and TRBJ1-3, with 7 bases that match TRBD1. Looked up from germline, CDR1 is SGHTA and CDR2 is FQGNSA. The CDR3 is made up of 16 amino acids. J lost 2 bases, V lost 1 base, and 5 bases had no gene match. This chain's CDR3 is CASSLDSGGAGNTIYF. CDR3 bases: TGTGCCAGCAGCTTAGATTCAGGGGGGGCTGGAAACACCATATATTTT.

The V and J genes are TRBV25-1 and TRBJ2-7; 7 positions agree with TRBD2. This CDR3 is built from 14 residues. Germline lookup yields CDR1 MGHDK and CDR2 SYGVNS. After removal of 8 bases from V and 0 bases from J, the junction contained 7 bases not matched to a gene. The CDR3 loop reads CASGLGEGSYEQYF. Written as DNA, the CDR3 is TGTGCCAGCGGTTTGGGGGAGGGCTCCTACGAGCAGTACTTC.

This clonotype was observed a few times. V usage is TRBV7-2 and J usage is TRBJ2-5; TRBD2 agrees at 7 bases. The CDR3 consists of 16 residues. V shed 1 base and J 4 bases; nucleotides not matched to a gene: 9. CDR1 is SGHTA, CDR2 FQGNSA, per germline. The CDR3 reads CASSLDGGRNRETQYF. The CDR3, as DNA: TGTGCCAGCAGCTTAGATGGCGGGAGAAATAGAGAGACCCAGTACTTC.

This clonotype was observed a few times. The chain is built from TRBV7-2 and TRBJ2-7; TRBD1 matches 8 bases. CDR1 is SGHTA and CDR2 is FQGNSA in the germline V gene. The length of the CDR3 is 15 residues. J gave up 4 bases and V 1 base, and 6 bases lay outside the gene matches. The CDR3 DNA sequence: TGTGCCAGCAGCTTAGTAGGACAGGGAGAATACGAGCAGTACTTC. This translates into CASSLVGQGEYEQYF.

The rearrangement links TRBV6-2 or TRBV6-3 to TRBJ1-2; D unclear. Germline CDR1 MNHEY, CDR2 SVGEGT. Trimming took off 2 bases at V and 4 bases at J, with 8 bases between the two ends. This CDR3 is built from 13 residues. CDR3 loop: CASSYPDGYGYTF. CDR3 DNA: TGTGCCAGCAGTTACCCGGACGGCTATGGCTACACCTTC.

V and J are TRBV5-8 and TRBJ2-3, with 9 bases fitting TRBD1. J was trimmed by 2 bases and V by 4 bases; bases with no gene match: 8. Germline lookup yields CDR1 SGHTS and CDR2 YDEGEE. The CDR3 is 16 residues long. CDR3 coding DNA: TGTGCCAGCAGCAACGGACAGGGGCCTCACACAGATACGCAGTATTTT. Translating it yields CASSNGQGPHTDTQYF.

This clonotype occurred a few times. The chain has TRBV19 and TRBJ2-5; the match to TRBD1 covers 9 bases. The V gene's germline CDR1 is LNHDA and CDR2 SQIVND (reference sequence). With 4 bases clipped from V and 5 bases from J, the junction kept 11 bases outside the gene matches. The CDR3 totals 16 residues. The CDR3 loop is CASSRSRGQGSETQYF. DNA for the CDR3: TGTGCCAGTAGTAGGTCGCGGGGACAGGGATCCGAGACCCAGTACTTC.

Many counts were recorded for this clonotype. This chain connects TRBV6-2 or TRBV6-3 to TRBJ2-1, with 9 positions matching TRBD2. The CDR3 runs to 18 residues. V dropped 4 bases and J dropped 2; count of bases not matched to a gene: 12. CDR1 and CDR2 from the germline V gene are MNHEY and SVGEGT. CDR3 in DNA: TGTGCCAGCAGTTCGCTAGGGATAGCGGGAGATGCCTACAATGAGCAGTTCTTC. Its translation: CASSSLGIAGDAYNEQFF.

The rearrangement links TRBV7-6 to TRBJ2-5; TRBD2 agrees at 13 bases. Germline V gene lookup returns CDR1 SGHVS and CDR2 FNYEAQ. The CDR3 runs 15 residues. Trimming cost V 5 bases and J 5 bases; bases outside gene matches: 5. The CDR3 reads CASSRTSGRMETQYF. The CDR3 bases are TGTGCCAGCAGCAGGACTAGCGGGAGAATGGAGACCCAGTACTTC.